The following is a T cell receptor beta chain sequence with its context. The source of the sample is a study of blood T cell repertoires in COVID-19. Turning to the study itself: Italy, Spain and the United States were the sources of the convalescent and acute COVID-19 samples.

Trimming took 6 bases from V and 2 from J, leaving 17 bases between them. The germline CDR1 and CDR2 sequences are LNHDA and SQIVND (reference sequence). CDR3 length: 16 residues. Data came from immunoSEQ multiplex PCR; TCRdb stores just in-frame clones and leaves some out. The sample yields some 130,000 clones, around nine tenths seen once. The chain recombines TRBV19 with TRBJ1-5; D call uncertain. This clonotype was sampled from a woman in her seventies with COVID-19, enrolled during active disease. The sequencing input was peripheral blood. The CDR3 DNA sequence: TGTGCCAGTAGAAATCTCCTCACTCGGGGCAATCAGCCCCAGCATTTT. Translating it yields CASRNLLTRGNQPQHF.